The 17 T cell receptor beta chains given below trace back to one sample, sequenced in a study of T cells in Graves' hyperthyroidism and ophthalmopathy (dated by TCRdb to between 2018 and 2020). The library was made by multiplex PCR. TCRdb shows the sequencer as Illumina HiSeq 2000. Amplification of TCR beta CDR3 regions was carried out from RNA transcripts. The TCR CDR3 was subjected to a first round of RT-PCR using the HTBI primer set and the Qiagen OneStep RT-PCR kit. In TCRdb, the public reads were trimmed at Q25 with fastp and aligned with MiXCR, with productive beta chains retained. Merged by CDR3 protein, the rows form single entries marked with the most common genes and DNA. The sample table holds a few hundred thousand distinct CDR3 sequences, of which 40% to 50% were seen once. In total, the top ten clones hold about two fifths of the sample. The material sequenced was peripheral blood or thyroid tissue (not recorded which). Source of these receptors: an adult woman with Graves' disease, either hyperthyroidism or ophthalmopathy (not recorded which).

This clonotype was found many times. This chain links TRBV7-9 with TRBJ2-2; the D gene is possibly TRBD1 (5 bases). Trimming took off 4 bases at V and 0 bases at J, with 12 bases between the two ends. Looked up from germline, CDR1 is SEHNR and CDR2 is FQNEAQ (reference sequence). The CDR3 is 16 residues long. CDR3 coding DNA: TGTGCCAGCAGCTCCCCACAGACAGCGAACACCGGGGAGCTGTTTTTT. Amino acids: CASSSPQTANTGELFF.

V usage is TRBV2 and J usage is TRBJ2-7; 7 bases map to TRBD1. From germline, CDR1 is SNHLY and CDR2 FYNNEI. The CDR3 has 13 residues. The J segment lost 2 bases and the V segment lost 7 bases, leaving 5 bases of the junction unmatched. The DNA of the CDR3 is TGTGCCAGCATAGGGACAGAAGCCTACGAGCAGTACTTC. Translated, it gives CASIGTEAYEQYF.

CDR3 coding DNA: TGTGCCAGCAGTGAAGCGGTTCAAGTGCGGCAGTATTTT. This gives the protein CASSEAVQVRQYF. This rearrangement joins TRBV2 to TRBJ2-3; no reliable D call. Trimming took 0 bases from V and 11 from J, leaving 12 bases between them. CDR1 is SNHLY and CDR2 is FYNNEI in the germline V gene. The CDR3 is 13 residues long.

The CDR3 region has the DNA TGTGCCAGCACCTTGGGAGGGACCCAGTACTTC. The encoded protein is CASTLGGTQYF. The chain links TRBV7-8 to TRBJ2-5; tentatively, D is TRBD2 (6 bases). There are 11 residues in the CDR3. Deletions cut 7 bases from V and 7 bases from J, with 10 bases between. Germline CDR1 is SGHVS and CDR2 is FQNEAQ.

This clonotype appeared a few times. The chain joins TRBV20-1 to TRBJ2-5; TRBD1 matches at 7 bases. This CDR3 is 14 amino acids long. Trimming cost V 3 bases and J 0 bases; bases outside gene matches: 4. Germline values: CDR1 DFQATT, CDR2 SNEGSKA (reference sequence). CDR3 in amino acids: CSASGTAHQETQYF. The CDR3 nucleotides are TGCAGTGCTAGCGGGACAGCCCACCAAGAGACCCAGTACTTC.

In this sample, this clonotype turned up a few times. At one of its ends the junction is not consistent with the germline gene, which may arise from a read error. CDR3: CASSQDPGTGLHF. CDR3 in DNA: TGTGCCAGCAGCCAAGATCCGGGGACAGGACTCCACTTC. The chain combines TRBV3-1 with TRBJ2-7; 8 positions agree with TRBD1. Germline V gene data show CDR1 as LGHDT and CDR2 as YNNKEL (reference sequence). This CDR3 region has 13 residues.

In its sample, this clonotype was seen many times. The genes are TRBV4-1 and TRBJ1-5; TRBD1 might be the D (5 bases). Between the trimmed V and J ends, which lost 2 bases and 4 bases, there was a span of 9 bases. Germline CDR1 and CDR2: MGHRA and YSYEKL. The CDR3 covers 14 residues. CDR3: CASSQSNRNQPQHF. CDR3 bases: TGCGCCAGCAGCCAATCCAACAGGAATCAGCCCCAGCATTTT.

This clonotype was seen more than once but under ten times. This rearrangement joins TRBV4-1 to TRBJ1-1; D gene uncertain. Trimming took off 4 bases at V and 0 bases at J, with 12 bases between the two ends. The CDR3 contains 15 residues. The germline CDR1 and CDR2 sequences are MGHRA and YSYEKL. The CDR3 protein is CASSLGFSVNTEAFF. CDR3 DNA sequence: TGCGCCAGCAGCCTTGGATTTTCGGTGAACACTGAAGCTTTCTTT.

The CDR3 loop reads CSARAGVIYEQYF. The DNA of the CDR3 is TGCAGTGCTAGAGCCGGGGTGATCTACGAGCAGTACTTC. The chain uses TRBV20-1 and TRBJ2-7, with D tentatively TRBD2 (5 bases). Trimming took off 1 base at V and 3 bases at J, with 10 bases between the two ends. CDR1 is DFQATT, CDR2 SNEGSKA, per germline (reference sequence). CDR3 length equals 13 residues.

The V call is TRBV25-1, the J call TRBJ2-6; D is possibly TRBD2 (6 bases). Looked up from germline, CDR1 is MGHDK and CDR2 is SYGVNS. The CDR3 is made up of 17 amino acids. V was pared by 0 bases and J by 0 bases, with 9 bases between. The CDR3 is CASSEYDGGSGANVLTF. CDR3 nucleotides: TGTGCCAGCAGTGAATATGACGGGGGCTCTGGGGCCAACGTCCTGACTTTC.

The rearrangement joins TRBV29-1 to TRBJ2-7; 7 bases line up with TRBD2. Germline CDR1 is SQVTM and CDR2 is ANQGSEA. CDR3 length: 12 residues. CDR3 DNA: TGCAGTTCCGGGACTACCTCTTCCGAGCAGTACTTC. Its translation is CSSGTTSSEQYF.

This rearrangement joins TRBV6-4 to TRBJ1-6, with D tentatively TRBD1 (6 bases). V gave up 3 bases and J gave up 7 bases, with 13 bases separating them. From germline, CDR1 is MRHNA and CDR2 SNTAGT. The CDR3 is 15 amino acids. CDR3 in amino acids: CASSERAGGNSPLHF. As DNA, the CDR3 is TGTGCCAGCAGTGAAAGGGCCGGGGGCAATTCACCCCTCCACTTT.

This chain connects TRBV7-9 to TRBJ2-7; D tentatively fits TRBD1 or TRBD2 (5 bases each). The germline V and J ends were trimmed by 5 bases and 6 bases, with 11 bases remaining between them. Germline V gene data show CDR1 as SEHNR and CDR2 as FQNEAQ (reference sequence). The CDR3 is 12 amino acids. The CDR3 region is CASSGDGREQYF. The CDR3 bases are TGTGCCAGCAGCGGGGACGGGCGCGAGCAGTACTTC.

This clonotype occurred a few times. The chain uses TRBV6-6 and TRBJ2-7; TRBD1 aligns across 8 bases. The V and J ends lost 5 bases and 4 bases, in that order; junction bases with no gene match: 10. CDR3 length: 15 residues. Germline V gene lookup returns CDR1 MNHNY and CDR2 SVGAGI (reference sequence). The CDR3 reads CASSTQGARPYEQYF. CDR3 DNA: TGTGCCAGCAGTACTCAGGGGGCGAGACCGTACGAGCAGTACTTC.

The count of this clonotype is one. This chain's CDR3 is CSARGGLEETQYF. The CDR3 region has the DNA TGCAGTGCTAGAGGGGGGCTGGAGGAGACCCAGTACTTC. This rearrangement joins TRBV29-1 to TRBJ2-5, with D perhaps matching TRBD1 or TRBD2 (6 bases each). Per the germline V gene, CDR1 is SQVTM and CDR2 is ANQGSEA. This CDR3 spans 13 amino acids. Full variable domain (outside the CDR3, taken from reference TRBV29-1 and TRBJ2-5): SAVISQKPSRDICQRGTSLTIQCQVDSQVTMMFWYRQQPGQSLTLIATANQGSEATYESGFVIDKFPISRPNLTFSTLTVSNMSPEDSSIYLCSARGGLEETQYFGPGTRLLVL.

The chain combines TRBV7-2 with TRBJ2-5; D is uncertain. The J call may be incorrect, as the DNA end agrees better with TRBJ2-1. The CDR3 spans 15 residues. Germline-derived CDR1 and CDR2 are SGHTA and FQGNSA. CDR3 residues: CASSLGVVSYNEQFF. The CDR3 DNA reads as TGTGCCAGCAGCTTAGGGGTGGTAAGTTACAATGAGCAGTTCTTC.

This clonotype was seen just once. This chain connects TRBV10-3 to TRBJ1-5; D is unresolved. Trimming removed 0 bases from V and 2 bases from J, with 11 bases in between. Germline CDR1 and CDR2: ENHRY and SYGVKD. The CDR3 loop spans 16 amino acids. In nucleotides, the CDR3 is TGTGCCATCAGTGAGTCGATGGGAGGCCGCAATCAGCCCCAGCATTTT. Amino acids: CAISESMGGRNQPQHF.